The TCR beta chain described here comes from a study of neurological immune-mediated disorders. V gave up 5 bases and J gave up 2 bases; unmatched junction bases: 9. Germline CDR1 SEHNR, CDR2 FQNEAQ (reference sequence). The CDR3 length is 16 residues. TCRdb called the 5' RACE reads again in MiXCR, with one record for every CDR3 protein. This table has under 40,000 distinct CDR3 sequences, roughly 13% appearing once. This chain uses TRBV7-9 with TRBJ2-5; 9 bases align to TRBD2. This sequence originates from a woman in her forties or fifties with HTLV-1-associated myelopathy (HAM/TSP). Sequenced: PBMCs. The CDR3 DNA sequence: TGTGCCAGCAGCGACGTGACTAGCGGTCCTCAAGAGACCCAGTACTTC. Translating it yields CASSDVTSGPQETQYF.